This T cell receptor (beta chain) was identified in a study of blood T cell repertoires in COVID-19. Study context: From the United States, Italy and Spain came samples of acute and convalescent COVID-19.

The CDR3 spans 13 residues. The germline V gene has CDR1 SNHLY and CDR2 FYNNEI. Trimming pared 8 bases from V and 7 bases from J, leaving 15 bases between. Libraries were prepared by immunoSEQ multiplex PCR; TCRdb keeps only in-frame clonotypes and omits some of them. The table lists about 15,000 clones, roughly 90% of them singletons, with less than 4% in the top ten. The TCR was taken from a human donor in a cohort sampled during active COVID-19. The chain combines TRBV2 with TRBJ2-1; D is possibly TRBD2 (5 bases). Sequenced material: peripheral blood. The CDR3 is CASHSRAGNEQFF. In nucleotides, the CDR3 is TGTGCCAGCCATTCGAGGGCTGGGAATGAGCAGTTCTTC.